Listed below are T cell receptor beta chains from one sample, sequenced in a study of cytomegalovirus exposure and HLA in healthy donors. Assay used: immunoSEQ multiplex PCR; TCRdb lists only in-frame clones, some missing. The repertoire holds some 150,000 clones, with almost 80% as singletons. Material for sequencing was PBMCs. Every receptor here comes from a male donor in good health and CMV-seronegative. Each CDR3 is given with its conserved first and last residue. A D gene is named only where the DNA matches it firmly. A row's size may be missing; if present it is once, few, many or a size class.

NA	TRBV5-1	NA	TRBJ1-1	CASSLGQGPYTEAFF	TGCGCCAGCAGCTTGGGGCAGGGGCCTTACACTGAAGCTTTCTTT
TRBD1	TRBV5-8	NA	TRBJ1-3	CASSPDRVFTSGNTIYF	TGTGCCAGCAGCCCGGACAGGGTTTTCACTTCTGGAAACACCATATATTTT
NA	TRBV4-1	NA	TRBJ1-2	CASSLSSGTRTYGYTF	TGCGCCAGCAGCCTCTCTTCCGGGACAAGGACGTATGGCTACACCTTC
TRBD2	TRBV30	NA	TRBJ2-7	CAWSRLADTYEQYF	TGTGCCTGGAGTAGACTAGCGGATACCTACGAGCAGTACTTC
NA	TRBV5-6	NA	TRBJ1-2	CASSLPRVGYTF	TGTGCCAGCAGCTTACCCAGGGTTGGCTACACCTTC
NA	TRBV27	NA	TRBJ2-7	CASSLTGGTYEQYF	TGTGCCAGCAGCCTTACAGGAGGGACCTACGAGCAGTACTTC
NA	TRBV7-9	NA	TRBJ1-1	CASSLLASHTEAFF	TGTGCCAGCAGCTTATTAGCCTCCCACACTGAAGCTTTCTTT
NA	TRBV7-9	once	TRBJ2-3	CASSLSGGAPSTDTQYF	TGTGCCAGCAGCTTAAGTGGGGGGGCCCCTAGCACAGATACGCAGTATTTT
TRBD2	TRBV9	NA	TRBJ2-2	CASSGAGYTGELFF	TGTGCCAGCAGCGGAGCGGGGTACACCGGGGAGCTGTTTTTT
TRBD2	TRBV30	NA	TRBJ2-1	CAWRFGGTSPSFEQFF	TGTGCCTGGAGATTCGGGGGGACTAGCCCATCTTTCGAGCAGTTCTTC
NA	TRBV18	NA	TRBJ2-7	CASSPRGTSSYEQYF	TGTGCCAGCTCACCTCGGGGGACCAGCTCCTACGAGCAGTACTTC
TRBD1	TRBV7-9	NA	TRBJ1-2	CSSGQGDSPNYGYTF	TGTTCCAGCGGCCAAGGGGACAGCCCTAACTATGGCTACACCTTC
TRBD1	TRBV7-9	NA	TRBJ1-3	CASSLGTGIISGNTIYF	TGTGCCAGCAGCCTTGGGACAGGGATAATCTCTGGAAACACCATATATTTT
TRBD2	TRBV14	NA	TRBJ2-1	CASSQKGLARPNEQFF	TGTGCCAGCAGCCAAAAAGGACTAGCGCGACCCAATGAGCAGTTCTTC
NA	TRBV5-1	NA	TRBJ2-1	CASSLDTHQGSEQFF	TGCGCCAGCAGCTTGGACACCCATCAGGGGAGTGAGCAGTTCTTC
TRBD2	TRBV5-1	NA	TRBJ2-7	CASSPEAGVGVEQYF	TGCGCCAGCAGCCCCGAAGCGGGAGTTGGAGTCGAGCAGTACTTC
NA	TRBV5-1	NA	TRBJ1-3	CASSAWSGNTIYF	TGCGCCAGCAGCGCGTGGTCTGGAAACACCATATATTTT
TRBD2	TRBV18	NA	TRBJ2-1	CASSPLLGGVSYNEQFF	TGTGCCAGCTCACCACTTCTTGGGGGGGTTAGCTACAATGAGCAGTTCTTC
TRBD1	TRBV4-3	NA	TRBJ2-7	CASSQQTGNYEQYF	TGCGCCAGCAGCCAACAGACAGGGAACTACGAGCAGTACTTC
NA	TRBV7-2	few	TRBJ2-5	CASSYRETQYF	TGTGCCAGCAGCTATCGGGAGACCCAGTACTTC
NA	TRBV2	NA	TRBJ1-2	CASSEVSYGYTF	TGTGCCAGCAGTGAAGTTAGCTATGGCTACACCTTC
TRBD2	TRBV2	few	TRBJ2-1	CASSESGTSGGRDEQFF	TGTGCCAGCAGTGAAAGCGGGACTAGCGGGGGGCGGGATGAGCAGTTCTTC
NA	TRBV28	NA	TRBJ2-7	CASGFHDIRGYEQYF	TGTGCCAGCGGTTTCCACGACATCAGGGGCTACGAGCAGTACTTC
TRBD1	TRBV29-1	once	TRBJ1-5	CSVVYGQGVYQPQHF	TGCAGCGTTGTGTACGGACAGGGGGTCTATCAGCCCCAGCATTTT
TRBD2	TRBV5-1	NA	TRBJ2-1	CASSLDSRGGWDEQFF	TGCGCCAGCAGCTTGGACTCCCGGGGGGGCTGGGATGAGCAGTTCTTC
NA	TRBV7-9	NA	TRBJ1-5	CSSSSLGFNQPQHF	TGTTCCAGCAGCTCACTAGGGTTCAATCAGCCCCAGCATTTT
TRBD1	TRBV19	NA	TRBJ2-7	CASSMGQGPNEQYF	TGTGCCAGTAGTATGGGACAGGGCCCCAACGAGCAGTACTTC
TRBD1	TRBV29-1	NA	TRBJ2-7	CSVEKAGGTYEQYF	TGCAGCGTTGAAAAGGCAGGGGGTACCTACGAGCAGTACTTC
TRBD2	TRBV4-3	NA	TRBJ2-1	CASSRGLAGPYNEQFF	TGCGCCAGCAGCCGGGGACTAGCGGGTCCATACAATGAGCAGTTCTTC
TRBD2	TRBV27	NA	TRBJ2-3	CASSLGTSVWDTQYF	TGTGCCAGCAGTTTAGGGACTAGCGTTTGGGATACGCAGTATTTT
TRBD1	TRBV19	once	TRBJ1-2	CASTLRTGGAGGYTF	TGTGCCAGTACCCTCAGGACAGGGGGGGCCGGTGGCTACACCTTC
NA	TRBV29-1	NA	TRBJ1-1	CSVSGVEANTEAFF	TGCAGCGTCAGCGGGGTGGAGGCGAACACTGAAGCTTTCTTT
NA	TRBV5-6	NA	TRBJ1-5	CASSFGQYSNQPQHF	TGTGCCAGCAGCTTTGGCCAGTATAGCAATCAGCCCCAGCATTTT
TRBD1	TRBV18	NA	TRBJ2-7	CASSPMGTGASEQYF	TGTGCCAGCTCACCAATGGGGACAGGGGCCAGCGAGCAGTACTTC
TRBD1	TRBV10-2	NA	TRBJ1-1	CASRVSTGGLNTEAFF	TGCGCCAGCAGGGTCTCGACAGGGGGCCTGAACACTGAAGCTTTCTTT
NA	TRBV18	once	TRBJ2-5	CASSVQETQYF	TGTGCCAGCTCAGTACAGGAGACCCAGTACTTC
TRBD2	TRBV5-4	NA	TRBJ2-5	CASSSWTSGREETQYF	TGTGCCAGCAGCTCTTGGACTAGCGGGAGGGAAGAGACCCAGTACTTC
TRBD2	TRBV5-6	NA	TRBJ2-1	CASSRGGQRVSYNEQFF	TGTGCCAGCAGCCGGGGGGGGCAGCGGGTCTCCTACAATGAGCAGTTCTTC
NA	TRBV2	once	TRBJ1-1	CASSDGNLWWEAFF	TGTGCCAGCAGTGATGGCAATTTATGGTGGGAAGCTTTCTTT
TRBD1	TRBV2	once	TRBJ1-5	CASSNDRGSQPQHF	TGTGCCAGCAGTAACGACAGGGGGAGTCAGCCCCAGCATTTT
TRBD2	TRBV6-4	few	TRBJ2-3	CASSEISGGAADTQYF	TGTGCCAGCAGTGAGATCAGCGGGGGGGCCGCAGATACGCAGTATTTT
NA	TRBV30	few	TRBJ1-2	CAWSGDLRKGYTF	TGTGCCTGGAGTGGTGACCTCAGGAAAGGCTACACCTTC
NA	TRBV11-2	few	TRBJ2-7	CASSFMGAMIFF	TGTGCCAGCAGCTTTATGGGGGCGATGATATTCTTC
NA	TRBV6-5	NA	TRBJ1-1	CASSYSEGNTEAFF	TGTGCCAGCAGTTACTCGGAGGGGAACACTGAAGCTTTCTTT
TRBD2	TRBV7-9	once	TRBJ2-5	CASSLGAGGGETQYF	TGTGCCAGCAGCTTAGGGGCTGGCGGGGGGGAGACCCAGTACTTC
NA	TRBV2	few	TRBJ1-1	CASSDNLSTEAFF	TGTGCCAGCAGTGACAACCTTAGCACTGAAGCTTTCTTT